This T cell receptor (beta chain) came from a study of T cell responses to AZD1222 COVID-19 vaccine. Germline V CDR1 and CDR2: GTSNPN, SVGIG (reference sequence). V was trimmed by 0 bases and J by 3 bases, leaving 12 bases between them. This CDR3 has 14 residues. General study points: Reportedly, close to half of spike-specific TCRs are directed against unmutated variant regions. Repertoire collection took place solely once the T cell response had peaked. Once two AZD1222 doses were given, Spike-specific TCR breadth and depth went up. White British ancestry dominated among donors, who included more females, and clonal diversity was possibly underestimated.

Produced via immunoSEQ multiplex PCR; TCRdb's table is partial and in-frame only. The sample yields roughly 83,000 clones, roughly 86% seen once. Of note for this clone: The antigen is not known.

The source material was peripheral blood, sampled on day 0 of AZD1222 vaccination. The clonotype comes from an adult in good health. The chain links TRBV30 to TRBJ2-7, with D possibly TRBD2 on 5 matching bases. The CDR3 here is CAWSVPEGFYEQYF. The CDR3, as DNA: TGTGCCTGGAGTGTACCCGAGGGTTTCTACGAGCAGTACTTC.